The subject of this entry is one T cell receptor (beta chain). Its matching antigen is unknown. This sample is part of a study of tumor and adjacent non-tumor tissue in lung cancer. Whole-study context: Patients were aged roughly 31 to 76, fewer than twelve men and about five women, stage I to III. Study-wide results and caveats: In normal lung, the top 100 clones were significantly more dominant than in tumor.

This sample's RNA came from whole unsorted tissue. Distant lung tissue was collected more than 3 cm away from the tumor edge. A modified ARM-PCR protocol with three rounds of nested PCR amplified TCRbeta. TCRdb re-called the multiplex PCR reads through MiXCR, storing one row per CDR3 protein. The repertoire holds about 100,000 distinct CDR3 sequences, with less than 75% as singletons. The source material was distant non-tumor lung tissue. The sequence derives from a man aged 25 to 45 with non-small cell lung cancer.

This CDR3 is CASSLGASGRSNTQYF. The CDR3 DNA reads TGTGCCAGCAGCTTAGGGGCTAGCGGGAGATCAAATACGCAGTATTTT. The chain carries TRBV11-2 and TRBJ2-3; 10 bases align to TRBD2. Germline V gene sequence: CDR1 SGHAT, CDR2 FQNNGV. The CDR3 is 16 amino acids. J lost 7 bases, V lost 1 base, and 8 bases had no gene match.